These 9 T cell receptor beta chains originate from one sample sequenced in a study of blood T cell repertoires in COVID-19. Method: immunoSEQ multiplex PCR; TCRdb's copy keeps in-frame clones and lacks some. This table has 90,000 to 150,000 clones, less than 75% appearing once. The specimen sequenced was peripheral blood. All receptors come from a human donor with acute or convalescent COVID-19. The donor label of this sample is uncertain.

This chain links TRBV5-5 with TRBJ2-2; D is unresolved. Germline V lookup: CDR1 SGHKS, CDR2 YYEKEE (reference sequence). The CDR3 length is 13 residues. The V end was cut by 7 bases, the J end by 4 bases, with 11 bases between. In DNA, the CDR3 is TGTGCCAGCTCCCTCAGCGTCACCGGGGAGCTGTTTTTT. Protein sequence: CASSLSVTGELFF.

The chain joins TRBV28 to TRBJ1-2; D is undetermined. The germline V gene encodes CDR1 MDHEN and CDR2 SYDVKM. Trimming stripped 2 bases from V and 6 bases from J, with 16 bases between. CDR3 length: 15 residues. In nucleotides, the CDR3 is TGTGCCAGCAGTTTAGCGGCCGAGGGAGGTGATGGCTACACCTTC. It translates to CASSLAAEGGDGYTF.

The chain carries TRBV24-1 and TRBJ2-3; 13 bases agree with TRBD2. This CDR3 spans 16 amino acids. Germline V gene data show CDR1 as KGHDR and CDR2 as SFDVKD. V lost 4 bases and J lost 11; bases outside the gene matches: 11. The chain's CDR3 is CATSDPGLAGDWEQYF. As DNA, the CDR3 is TGTGCCACCAGTGACCCCGGACTAGCGGGGGACTGGGAGCAGTATTTT.

The J gene is TRBJ2-1, the V gene TRBV7-8; 16 nucleotides line up with TRBD2. Germline V lookup: CDR1 SGHVS, CDR2 FQNEAQ. With V trimmed by 5 bases and J by 7 bases, 8 bases remained unmatched. The CDR3 totals 17 residues. The chain's CDR3 is CASSAPGLAGGQNEQFF. DNA of the CDR3: TGTGCCAGCAGCGCACCGGGACTAGCGGGGGGGCAGAATGAGCAGTTCTTC.

The chain carries TRBV30 and TRBJ1-2; TRBD1 is a possible D gene (5 bases). Germline assignment: CDR1 GTSNPN and CDR2 SVGIG (reference sequence). V was clipped by 2 bases and J by 8 bases, with 12 bases between them. The CDR3 consists of 12 residues. The CDR3 here is CAWSRGMGGYTF. The CDR3 coding sequence is TGTGCCTGGAGTAGGGGAATGGGCGGCTACACCTTC.

This chain's CDR3 is CASSKKSASGKYV. CDR3 DNA sequence: TGTGCCAGCAGCAAAAAATCGGCTAGCGGGAAGTACGTC. This chain uses TRBV27 with TRBJ2-7, with 9 bases fitting TRBD2. Losses at the gene ends were 6 bases for V and 11 bases for J; bases not matched to a gene: 11. The germline V gene has CDR1 MNHEY and CDR2 SMNVEV (reference sequence). This CDR3 has 13 amino acids.

The CDR3 loop is CASSLGGLGTDTQYF. Written as DNA, the CDR3 is TGTGCCAGCAGCTTGGGGGGACTAGGCACAGATACGCAGTATTTT. V gene TRBV5-6 combines with J gene TRBJ2-3; 8 bases map to TRBD2. V lost 0 bases and J lost 1; bases outside the gene matches: 1. The CDR3 covers 15 residues. The germline gives CDR1 SGHDT, CDR2 YYEEEE.

The chain recombines TRBV18 with TRBJ2-3; tentative D call: TRBD1 (6 bases). This CDR3 comprises 18 residues. CDR1 KGHSH and CDR2 LQKENI come from the germline V gene. V was pared by 3 bases and J by 3 bases, with 22 bases between. The CDR3 DNA sequence: TGTGCCAGCTCACCGAATAAATATAACAGGGTCGGAACAGATACGCAGTATTTT. This sequence encodes CASSPNKYNRVGTDTQYF. The full variable domain, in which reference TRBV18 and TRBJ2-3 provide the parts outside the CDR3, is NAGVMQNPRHLVRRRGQEARLRCSPMKGHSHVYWYRQLPEEGLKFMVYLQKENIIDESGMPKERFSAEFPKEGPSILRIQQVVRGDSAAYFCASSPNKYNRVGTDTQYFGPGTRLTVL.

The V and J genes are TRBV3-1 (or the pseudogene TRBV3-2) and TRBJ2-5, with D possibly TRBD2 on 6 matching bases. The length of the CDR3 is 13 residues. V lost 4 bases, J lost 5 bases, and 11 bases lay in between. Germline values: CDR1 LGHDT, CDR2 YNNKEL (reference sequence). CDR3 amino acids: CASSLSGVETQYF. The CDR3 DNA is TGTGCCAGCAGCCTTAGCGGCGTGGAGACCCAGTACTTC.